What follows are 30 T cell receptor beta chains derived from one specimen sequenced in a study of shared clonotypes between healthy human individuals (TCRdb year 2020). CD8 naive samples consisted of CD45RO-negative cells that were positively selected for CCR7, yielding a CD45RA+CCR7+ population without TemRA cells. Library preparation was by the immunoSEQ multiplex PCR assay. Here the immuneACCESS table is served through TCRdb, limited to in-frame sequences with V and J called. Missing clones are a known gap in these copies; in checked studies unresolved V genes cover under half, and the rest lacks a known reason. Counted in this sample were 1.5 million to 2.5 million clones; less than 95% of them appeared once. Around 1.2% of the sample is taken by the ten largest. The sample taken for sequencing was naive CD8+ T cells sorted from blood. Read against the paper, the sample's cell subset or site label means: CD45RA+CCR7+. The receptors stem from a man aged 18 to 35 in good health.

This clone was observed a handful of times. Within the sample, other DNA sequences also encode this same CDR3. The DNA of the CDR3 is TGTGCCAGCAGCGTAGGATCAGGCTCCTACGAGCAGTACTTC. As protein: CASSVGSGSYEQYF. The gene calls are TRBV9 and TRBJ2-7; no reliable D call. V lost 0 bases, J lost 0 bases, and 7 bases lay in between. The CDR3 length is 14 residues. CDR1 is SGDLS and CDR2 is YYNGEE in the germline V gene.

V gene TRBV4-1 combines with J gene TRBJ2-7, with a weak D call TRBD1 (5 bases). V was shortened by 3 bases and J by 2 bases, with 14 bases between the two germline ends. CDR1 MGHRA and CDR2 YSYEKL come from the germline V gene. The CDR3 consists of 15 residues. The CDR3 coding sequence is TGCGCCAGCAGCCAGTCCTTAACAGGAACCTACGAGCAGTACTTC. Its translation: CASSQSLTGTYEQYF.

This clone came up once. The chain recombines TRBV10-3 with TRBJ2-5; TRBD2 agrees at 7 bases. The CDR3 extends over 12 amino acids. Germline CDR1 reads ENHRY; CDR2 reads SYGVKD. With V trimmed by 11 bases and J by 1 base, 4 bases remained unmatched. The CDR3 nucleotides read TGTGCCTCGTCGGGGGGCCAAGAGACCCAGTACTTC. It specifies CASSGGQETQYF.

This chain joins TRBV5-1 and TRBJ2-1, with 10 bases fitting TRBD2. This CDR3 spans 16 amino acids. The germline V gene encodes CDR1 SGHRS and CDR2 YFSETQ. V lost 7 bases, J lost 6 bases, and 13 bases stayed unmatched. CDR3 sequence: CASQGASGGWGNEQFF. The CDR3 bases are TGCGCCAGCCAAGGGGCTAGCGGGGGCTGGGGCAATGAGCAGTTCTTC.

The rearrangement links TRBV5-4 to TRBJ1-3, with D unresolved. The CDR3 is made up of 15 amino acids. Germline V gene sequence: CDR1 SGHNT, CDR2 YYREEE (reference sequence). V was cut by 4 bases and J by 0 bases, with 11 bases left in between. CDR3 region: CASSPGRLSGNTIYF. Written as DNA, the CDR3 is TGTGCCAGCAGCCCAGGACGGCTCTCTGGAAACACCATATATTTT.

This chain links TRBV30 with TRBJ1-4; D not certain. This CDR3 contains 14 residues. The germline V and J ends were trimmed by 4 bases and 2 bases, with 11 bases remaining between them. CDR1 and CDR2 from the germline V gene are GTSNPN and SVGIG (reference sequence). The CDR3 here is CAWTAVGTNEKLFF. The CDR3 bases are TGTGCCTGGACGGCGGTGGGGACTAATGAAAAACTGTTTTTT. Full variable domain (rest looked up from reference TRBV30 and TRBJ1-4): SQTIHQWPATLVQPVGSPLSLECTVEGTSNPNLYWYRQAAGRGLQLLFYSVGIGQISSEVPQNLSASRPQDRQFILSSKKLLLSDSGFYLCAWTAVGTNEKLFFGSGTQLSVL.

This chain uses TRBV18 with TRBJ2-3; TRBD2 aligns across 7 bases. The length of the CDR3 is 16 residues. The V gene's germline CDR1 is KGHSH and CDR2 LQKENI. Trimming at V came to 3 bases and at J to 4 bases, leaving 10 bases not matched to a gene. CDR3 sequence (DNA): TGTGCCAGCTCACCCCCCGCGGCGGGAGCCCCAGATACGCAGTATTTT. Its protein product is CASSPPAAGAPDTQYF.

The CDR3 reads CASSWDQSYEQYF. In DNA form, the CDR3 reads TGCGCCAGCAGCTGGGACCAATCCTACGAGCAGTACTTC. This rearrangement joins TRBV4-1 to TRBJ2-7, with D perhaps given as TRBD1 or TRBD2 (5 bases each). The CDR3 contains 13 residues. Germline assignment: CDR1 MGHRA and CDR2 YSYEKL. The germline V and J ends were trimmed by 5 bases and 1 base, with 9 bases remaining between them.

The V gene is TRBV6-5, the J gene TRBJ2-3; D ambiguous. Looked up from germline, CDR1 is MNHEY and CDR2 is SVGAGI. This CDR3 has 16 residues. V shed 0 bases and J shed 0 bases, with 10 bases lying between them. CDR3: CASSYSPVASTDTQYF. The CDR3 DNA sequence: TGTGCCAGCAGTTACTCGCCGGTTGCTAGCACAGATACGCAGTATTTT.

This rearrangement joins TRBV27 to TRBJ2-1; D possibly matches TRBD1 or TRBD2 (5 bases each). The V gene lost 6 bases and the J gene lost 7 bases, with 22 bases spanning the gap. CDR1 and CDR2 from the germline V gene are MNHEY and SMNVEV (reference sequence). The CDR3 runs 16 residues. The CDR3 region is CASSLRPLGWGNEQFF. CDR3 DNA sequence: TGTGCCAGCAGCCTACGACCATTGGGGTGGGGGAATGAGCAGTTCTTC.

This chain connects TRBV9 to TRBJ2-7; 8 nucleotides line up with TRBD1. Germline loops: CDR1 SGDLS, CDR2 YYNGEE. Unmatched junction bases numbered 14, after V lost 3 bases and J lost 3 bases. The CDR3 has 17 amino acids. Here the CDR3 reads CASSEGEETGAFYEQYF. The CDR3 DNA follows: TGTGCCAGCAGCGAGGGGGAGGAGACAGGGGCATTCTACGAGCAGTACTTC.

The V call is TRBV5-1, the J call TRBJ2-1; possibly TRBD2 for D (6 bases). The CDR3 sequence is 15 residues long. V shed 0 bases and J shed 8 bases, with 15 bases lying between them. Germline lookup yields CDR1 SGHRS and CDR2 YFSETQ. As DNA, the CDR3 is TGCGCCAGCAGCTTGGAAGGCGGGAACGTCGATGAGCAGTTCTTC. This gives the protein CASSLEGGNVDEQFF.

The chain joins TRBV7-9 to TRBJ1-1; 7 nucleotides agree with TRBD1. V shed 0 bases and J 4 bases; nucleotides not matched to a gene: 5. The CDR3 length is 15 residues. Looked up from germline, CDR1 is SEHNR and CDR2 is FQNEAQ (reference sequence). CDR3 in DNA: TGTGCCAGCAGCTTAGCTCTAGAGGGGGCCACTGAAGCTTTCTTT. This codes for CASSLALEGATEAFF.

The CDR3 here is CASSVEGRDDSYEQYF. The CDR3 bases are TGTGCCAGCAGCGTAGAGGGGCGGGACGACTCCTACGAGCAGTACTTC. The rearrangement links TRBV9 to TRBJ2-7; perhaps TRBD2 as D (6 bases). V gave up 0 bases and J gave up 0 bases, with 13 bases separating them. Germline CDR1 and CDR2: SGDLS and YYNGEE. There are 16 residues in the CDR3.

CDR3 coding DNA: TGTGCCAGCAGTCCATCTAGCGGAGAAGCCCACAATGAGCAGTTCTTC. This translates into CASSPSSGEAHNEQFF. J is TRBJ2-1 and V is TRBV27; TRBD2 matches at 7 bases. The V gene's germline CDR1 is MNHEY and CDR2 SMNVEV (reference sequence). CDR3 length: 16 amino acids. V lost 5 bases, J lost 5 bases, and 12 bases stayed unmatched.

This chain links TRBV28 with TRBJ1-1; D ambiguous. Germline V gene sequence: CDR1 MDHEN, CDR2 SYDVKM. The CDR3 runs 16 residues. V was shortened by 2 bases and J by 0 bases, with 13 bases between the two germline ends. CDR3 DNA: TGTGCCAGCAGTTTACTCGGGGAGGGCGTGAACACTGAAGCTTTCTTT. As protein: CASSLLGEGVNTEAFF.

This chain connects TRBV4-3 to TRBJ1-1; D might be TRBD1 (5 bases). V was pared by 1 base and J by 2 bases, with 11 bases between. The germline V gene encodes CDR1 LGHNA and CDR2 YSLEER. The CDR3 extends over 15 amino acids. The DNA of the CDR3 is TGCGCCAGCAGCCAAGCAGGGTTGGGAAACACTGAAGCTTTCTTT. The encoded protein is CASSQAGLGNTEAFF.

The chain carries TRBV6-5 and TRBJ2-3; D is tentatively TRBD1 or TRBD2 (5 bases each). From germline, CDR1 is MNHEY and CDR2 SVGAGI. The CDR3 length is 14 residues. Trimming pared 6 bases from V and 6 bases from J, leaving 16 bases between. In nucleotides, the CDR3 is TGTGCCAGCAGCCCCTCCGGGACGGCCGATACGCAGTATTTT. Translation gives CASSPSGTADTQYF.

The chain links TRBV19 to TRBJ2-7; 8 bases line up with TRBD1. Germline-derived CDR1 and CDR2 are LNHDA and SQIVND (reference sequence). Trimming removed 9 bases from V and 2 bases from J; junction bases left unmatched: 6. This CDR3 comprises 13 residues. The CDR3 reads CASSGGPTYEQYF. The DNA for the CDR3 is TGTGCCAGCTCAGGGGGCCCCACCTACGAGCAGTACTTC.

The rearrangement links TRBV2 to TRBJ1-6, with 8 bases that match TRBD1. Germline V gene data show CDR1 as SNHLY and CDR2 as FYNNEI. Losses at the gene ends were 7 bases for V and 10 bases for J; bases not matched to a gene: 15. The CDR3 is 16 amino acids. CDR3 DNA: TGTGCCAGCACACCTTGGGAACAGGGGGTCAACTCACCCCTCCACTTT. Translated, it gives CASTPWEQGVNSPLHF.

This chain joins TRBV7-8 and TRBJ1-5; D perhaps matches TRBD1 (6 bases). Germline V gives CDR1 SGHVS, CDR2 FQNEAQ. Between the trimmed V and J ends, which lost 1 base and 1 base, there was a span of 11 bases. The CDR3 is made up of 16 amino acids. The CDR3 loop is CASSLDGTLSNQPQHF. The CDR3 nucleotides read TGTGCCAGCAGCTTAGATGGGACACTAAGCAATCAGCCCCAGCATTTT.

The CDR3 DNA is TGCGCCAGCAGCCAAGAAGCGGGGTTTGATCAGCCCCAGCATTTT. It specifies CASSQEAGFDQPQHF. The chain is built from TRBV4-3 and TRBJ1-5, with no clear D. V lost 0 bases, J lost 5 bases, and 11 bases lay in between. The CDR3 loop spans 15 amino acids. Germline CDR1 and CDR2: LGHNA and YSLEER.

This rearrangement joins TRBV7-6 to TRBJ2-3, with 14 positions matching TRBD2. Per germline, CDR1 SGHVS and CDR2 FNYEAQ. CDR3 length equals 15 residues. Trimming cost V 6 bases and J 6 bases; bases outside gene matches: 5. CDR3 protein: CASSLTSGRGDTQYF. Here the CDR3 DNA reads TGTGCCAGCAGTTTGACTAGCGGGAGGGGTGATACGCAGTATTTT. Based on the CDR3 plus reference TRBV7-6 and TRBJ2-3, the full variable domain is GAGVSQSPRYKVTKRGQDVALRCDPISGHVSLYWYRQALGQGPEFLTYFNYEAQQDKSGLPNDRFSAERPEGSISTLTIQRTEQRDSAMYRCASSLTSGRGDTQYFGPGTRLTVL.

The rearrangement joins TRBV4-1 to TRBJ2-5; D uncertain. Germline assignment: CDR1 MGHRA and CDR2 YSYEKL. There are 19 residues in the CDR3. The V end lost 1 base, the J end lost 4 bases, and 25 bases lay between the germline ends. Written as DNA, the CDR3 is TGCGCCAGCAGCCAAGGATTTTACCCCGACGGGTTAAGAGGAGAGACCCAGTACTTC. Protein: CASSQGFYPDGLRGETQYF.

DNA for the CDR3: TGTGCCAGCAGCGGGGGGGACCTCTACTACGAGCAGTACTTC. Residues: CASSGGDLYYEQYF. This chain joins TRBV5-6 and TRBJ2-7; TRBD2 aligns across 7 bases. V lost 4 bases, J lost 3 bases, and 7 bases stayed unmatched. Looked up from germline, CDR1 is SGHDT and CDR2 is YYEEEE. This CDR3 comprises 14 residues. Drawing the rest from reference TRBV5-6 and TRBJ2-7, the complete variable domain is DAGVTQSPTHLIKTRGQQVTLRCSPKSGHDTVSWYQQALGQGPQFIFQYYEEEERQRGNFPDRFSGHQFPNYSSELNVNALLLGDSALYLCASSGGDLYYEQYFGPGTRLTVT.

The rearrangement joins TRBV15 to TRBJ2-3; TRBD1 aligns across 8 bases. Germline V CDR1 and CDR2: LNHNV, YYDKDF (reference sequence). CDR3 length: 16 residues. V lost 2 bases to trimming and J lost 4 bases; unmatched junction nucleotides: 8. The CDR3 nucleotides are TGTGCCACCAGCAGACGATTGACAGGGGCGGCAGATACGCAGTATTTT. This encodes CATSRRLTGAADTQYF.

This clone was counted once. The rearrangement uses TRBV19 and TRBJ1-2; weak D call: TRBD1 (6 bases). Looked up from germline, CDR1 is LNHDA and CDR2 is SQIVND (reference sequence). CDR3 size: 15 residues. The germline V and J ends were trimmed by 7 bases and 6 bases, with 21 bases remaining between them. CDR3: CASTPNPGGADGYTF. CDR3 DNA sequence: TGTGCCAGTACTCCGAACCCTGGGGGGGCCGATGGCTACACCTTC.

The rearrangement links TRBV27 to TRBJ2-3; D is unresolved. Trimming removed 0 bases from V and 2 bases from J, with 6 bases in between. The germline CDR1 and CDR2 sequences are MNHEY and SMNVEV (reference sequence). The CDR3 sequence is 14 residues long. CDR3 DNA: TGTGCCAGCAGTTTATCACTAAACACAGATACGCAGTATTTT. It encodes CASSLSLNTDTQYF.

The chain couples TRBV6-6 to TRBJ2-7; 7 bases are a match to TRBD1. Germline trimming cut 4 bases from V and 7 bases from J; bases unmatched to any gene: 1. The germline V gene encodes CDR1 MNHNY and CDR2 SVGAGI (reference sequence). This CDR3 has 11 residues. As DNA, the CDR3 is TGTGCCAGCAGTTCGACAGGGGAGCAGTACTTC. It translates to CASSSTGEQYF.

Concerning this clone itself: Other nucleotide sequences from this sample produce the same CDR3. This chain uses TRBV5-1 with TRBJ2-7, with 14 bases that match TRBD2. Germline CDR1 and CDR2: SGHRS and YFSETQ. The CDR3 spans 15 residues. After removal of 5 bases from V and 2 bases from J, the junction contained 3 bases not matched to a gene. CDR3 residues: CASSKGLAGAYEQYF. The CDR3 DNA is TGCGCCAGCAGTAAGGGACTAGCGGGAGCCTACGAGCAGTACTTC.